Listed below are T cell receptor beta chains from one sample, sequenced in a study of post-analysis software for immune sequencing data. TCRdb redid the calling of the PCR reads with MiXCR, one entry per CDR3 protein. The table shows hundreds of thousands of distinct CDR3 sequences, with 30% occurring only once. Specimen: blood. All receptors derive from a girl aged 5-17 years with multiple sclerosis. CDR3s leave out the opening cysteine and the closing phenylalanine or tryptophan. The order of the fields is V gene, CDR3 protein.

TRBV6-2/TRBV6-3 | ASRRSLAPTFYEQY
TRBV12-3/TRBV12-4 | ASSSRDMGKTQY
TRBV7-2 | ASSSRDTGGYGYT
TRBV7-9 | ASSRQGNSNEQF
TRBV10-3 | AISDPVDRVGGNTIY
TRBV9 | ASSSKREGSRNEQF
TRBV5-6 | ASSFIGDSHTDTQY
TRBV12-3/TRBV12-4 | ASSFDPSGRNYGYT
TRBV10-3 | ATLEAGAYNEQF
TRBV29-1 | SPLGAGGKNIQY
TRBV6-5 | ASTLDGTPNYGYT
TRBV6-6 | ASIQNPIQGAKHT
TRBV20-1 | SARDIGDYGYT
TRBV16 | ASSQSPGVLGNQPQH
TRBV7-9 | ASSSQGRGGSEAF
TRBV29-1 | SVVSKGWETQY
TRBV10-2 | ASSEGQGGCDEQF
TRBV28 | ASSLRLVRDGYT
TRBV2 | ASSEEGQLNEKLF
TRBV5-1 | ASSLGGPGETQY
TRBV24-1 | ATSDRGATYTQY
TRBV7-6 | ASSLGGTRLITDTQY
TRBV20-1 | SAREDRGIGEQY
TRBV7-9 | ASSLAPRKGETQY
TRBV10-3 | AIRGSSGTPYNEQF
TRBV6-6 | ASSLPGQGVDEQF
TRBV15 | ATSTGTSRQY
TRBV6-5 | ASSRSWGTEAWEQY
TRBV3-1 | AGSQDPRDPGGYT
TRBV20-1 | SARGGGLNEKLF
TRBV5-1 | ASSLTSIIPETQY
TRBV29-1 | SGQGATTEAF
TRBV7-7 | ASSLGAGVGEKLF
TRBV5-1 | ASSLQGQGYNEQF
TRBV12-3/TRBV12-4 | ASSLGRGLDYGYT
TRBV12-3/TRBV12-4 | ASSSGTRNEQF
TRBV20-1 | SATGVSYEQY
TRBV27 | ASSLLGVAGANVLT
TRBV7-6 | ASSPSRTEAEAF
TRBV7-9 | ASSLSELPEQF
TRBV4-2 | ASSQDKGREETQY
TRBV7-6 | ASSWGAFYNEQF
TRBV7-2 | AGSSGRNQPQH